The 23 T cell receptor beta chains presented below share a single source sample, sequenced in a study of blood T cell repertoires in COVID-19. Here immunoSEQ multiplex PCR was the method, and the copy in TCRdb shows in-frame clones only, minus some. The sample has 200,000 to 250,000 clones, over 70% seen once; the top ten hold about 3.5%. Sequencing used PBMCs or T cells enriched from blood (not recorded which). The receptor source for this set is a young woman who had been exposed to COVID-19.

This chain uses TRBV10-2 with TRBJ2-7, with 9 bases aligning to TRBD2. V lost 6 bases, J lost 0 bases, and 9 bases stayed unmatched. From germline, CDR1 is WSHSY and CDR2 SAAADI. The CDR3 has 16 amino acids. The CDR3 loop is CASSDLAGILSYEQYF. CDR3 nucleotides: TGCGCCAGCAGCGATCTAGCGGGAATTCTCTCCTACGAGCAGTACTTC.

This clone was observed once. The chain has TRBV18 and TRBJ2-5; 9 nucleotides match TRBD1. The CDR3 loop spans 13 amino acids. Per the germline V gene, CDR1 is KGHSH and CDR2 is LQKENI. V gave up 6 bases and J gave up 2 bases; unmatched junction bases: 1. As DNA, the CDR3 is TGTGCCAGCTCGGACAGGGGACAAGAGACCCAGTACTTC. It translates to CASSDRGQETQYF.

This chain links TRBV19 with TRBJ1-2, with D unclear. The CDR3 is 15 amino acids. V shed 7 bases and J shed 0 bases, with 15 bases lying between them. CDR1 and CDR2 (germline): LNHDA, SQIVND (reference sequence). The CDR3 DNA reads as TGTGCCAGTACGGAGTTCGGAGTCACTAACTATGGCTACACCTTC. Protein: CASTEFGVTNYGYTF.

The chain uses TRBV29-1 and TRBJ2-2; TRBD1 aligns across 9 bases. The CDR3 consists of 11 residues. V lost 6 bases and J lost 7; bases outside the gene matches: 0. Germline values: CDR1 SQVTM, CDR2 ANQGSEA. The CDR3 sequence is CSVTGGGELFF. CDR3 DNA sequence: TGCAGCGTGACAGGGGGCGGGGAGCTGTTTTTT.

The chain carries TRBV29-1 and TRBJ1-3; 9 nucleotides match TRBD1. The germline V gene encodes CDR1 SQVTM and CDR2 ANQGSEA. After removal of 6 bases from V and 3 bases from J, the junction contained 6 bases not matched to a gene. This CDR3 contains 14 residues. CDR3: CSVLQGAGGNTIYF. CDR3 bases: TGCAGCGTCTTACAGGGGGCAGGTGGAAACACCATATATTTT.

This chain uses TRBV7-9 with TRBJ2-7; D is uncertain. The V gene lost 2 bases and the J gene lost 6 bases, with 8 bases spanning the gap. The CDR3 runs to 12 residues. Germline CDR1 SEHNR, CDR2 FQNEAQ (reference sequence). CDR3 in amino acids: CASSLSGSEQYF. The CDR3 DNA reads TGTGCCAGCAGCTTATCAGGCTCCGAGCAGTACTTC.

The rearrangement joins TRBV18 to TRBJ2-5; D is ambiguous. The CDR3 is 15 residues long. Germline V gene data show CDR1 as KGHSH and CDR2 as LQKENI. V lost 2 bases and J 1 base, leaving 11 bases between the germline ends. CDR3 DNA sequence: TGTGCCAGCTCACCAAATTCTAGAAGCCAAGAGACCCAGTACTTC. The encoded protein is CASSPNSRSQETQYF.

V is TRBV3-1 (or the pseudogene TRBV3-2) and J is TRBJ2-3; 12 bases map to TRBD2. Germline V gives CDR1 LGHDT, CDR2 YNNKEL (reference sequence). The CDR3 totals 16 residues. V was pared by 4 bases and J by 1 base, with 3 bases of the junction left unmatched. CDR3 in amino acids: CASSPTSGSGTDTQYF. The CDR3 DNA sequence: TGTGCCAGCAGCCCGACTAGCGGGAGTGGCACAGATACGCAGTATTTT.

V is TRBV7-3 and J is TRBJ2-2; 7 bases are a match to TRBD2. Germline V gives CDR1 SGHTA, CDR2 FQGTGA. V was pared by 4 bases and J by 2 bases, with 7 bases of the junction left unmatched. The CDR3 runs to 16 residues. The CDR3 DNA is TGTGCCAGCAGCTCAACACTAGCGCGCAACACCGGGGAGCTGTTTTTT. This sequence encodes CASSSTLARNTGELFF.

The chain has TRBV7-9 and TRBJ2-1, with 10 bases fitting TRBD2. The CDR3 is made up of 15 amino acids. V trimming: 3 bases; J trimming: 9 bases; junction bases outside the gene matches: 8. Germline CDR1 is SEHNR and CDR2 is FQNEAQ (reference sequence). CDR3 sequence reads: CASSLTLAGAPEQFF. The CDR3 coding sequence is TGTGCCAGCAGCTTGACCCTAGCGGGAGCTCCTGAGCAGTTCTTC.

V and J are TRBV15 and TRBJ2-3; 9 bases match TRBD1. The CDR3 loop spans 16 amino acids. Trimming cost V 5 bases and J 2 bases; bases outside gene matches: 8. CDR1 and CDR2 from the germline V gene are LNHNV and YYDKDF (reference sequence). The DNA for the CDR3 is TGTGCCACCAGCCGAAACCGGGACAGGGCCACAGATACGCAGTATTTT. Translation: CATSRNRDRATDTQYF.

CDR3 in amino acids: CASSSTGTGNTIYF. The CDR3 DNA reads as TGTGCCAGCAGTTCGACAGGGACTGGAAACACCATATATTTT. This chain joins TRBV28 and TRBJ1-3; 7 bases agree with TRBD1. Per the germline V gene, CDR1 is MDHEN and CDR2 is SYDVKM. V dropped 4 bases and J dropped 2; count of bases not matched to a gene: 2. The CDR3 runs 14 residues.

The V call is TRBV19, the J call TRBJ2-5; D perhaps matches TRBD2 (5 bases). Germline-derived CDR1 and CDR2 are LNHDA and SQIVND (reference sequence). There are 11 residues in the CDR3. The V end was cut by 7 bases, the J end by 5 bases, with 8 bases between. In DNA, the CDR3 is TGTGCCAGTAAACTAGACGAGACCCAGTACTTC. Amino acid sequence: CASKLDETQYF.

The V and J genes are TRBV27 and TRBJ2-6, with D possibly being TRBD2 (5 bases). Germline assignment: CDR1 MNHEY and CDR2 SMNVEV (reference sequence). The CDR3 covers 16 residues. V was pared by 5 bases and J by 1 base, with 12 bases between. CDR3 DNA: TGTGCCAGCAGTCCCACCCCGGGGTCTGGGGCCAACGTCCTGACTTTC. It translates to CASSPTPGSGANVLTF.

The chain uses TRBV19 and TRBJ2-6; perhaps TRBD2 as D (5 bases). V was shortened by 3 bases and J by 2 bases, with 11 bases between the two germline ends. The CDR3 is 16 residues long. Looked up from germline, CDR1 is LNHDA and CDR2 is SQIVND (reference sequence). CDR3 in amino acids: CASSIRGFTGANVLTF. The CDR3 nucleotides are TGTGCCAGTAGTATTCGGGGTTTTACTGGGGCCAACGTCCTGACTTTC.

This clone was found once. The chain has TRBV18 and TRBJ1-2; 10 positions agree with TRBD1. The CDR3 contains 16 residues. Germline V CDR1 and CDR2: KGHSH, LQKENI. J was trimmed by 6 bases and V by 3 bases; bases with no gene match: 10. The CDR3 nucleotides are TGTGCCAGCTCACCCAAGCCGGGACAGGGGCCGGATGGCTACACCTTC. This translates into CASSPKPGQGPDGYTF.

This rearrangement joins TRBV3-1 (or the pseudogene TRBV3-2) to TRBJ1-2; TRBD1 matches at 9 bases. This CDR3 comprises 15 residues. Trimming took 6 bases from V and 4 from J; bases not matched to a gene: 9. Looked up from germline, CDR1 is LGHDT and CDR2 is YNNKEL (reference sequence). Here the CDR3 reads CASSYTGGRSYGYTF. The CDR3 DNA follows: TGTGCCAGCAGTTACACAGGGGGCAGGAGCTATGGCTACACCTTC.

V is TRBV5-1 and J is TRBJ2-7; 8 bases fit TRBD1. With 2 bases clipped from V and 4 bases from J, the junction kept 8 bases outside the gene matches. This CDR3 has 15 residues. Germline loops: CDR1 SGHRS, CDR2 YFSETQ. In nucleotides, the CDR3 is TGCGCCAGCAGCTTATCCCAGGGGGCGCGGTACGAGCAGTACTTC. Translated, it gives CASSLSQGARYEQYF.

This chain joins TRBV15 and TRBJ2-2, with D uncertain. The CDR3 is 15 amino acids. Germline V lookup: CDR1 LNHNV, CDR2 YYDKDF (reference sequence). V lost 0 bases, J lost 7 bases, and 12 bases lay in between. Here the CDR3 reads CATSRDLRVGGELFF. CDR3 nucleotide sequence: TGTGCCACCAGCAGAGATCTTCGCGTTGGCGGGGAGCTGTTTTTT.

A single count supports this clone. CDR3 amino acids: CASTLRDISSSYNSPLHF. In DNA form, the CDR3 reads TGTGCCAGCACCCTACGGGACATTTCGAGCTCCTATAATTCACCCCTCCACTTT. V and J are TRBV13 and TRBJ1-6; TRBD1 is a possible D gene (6 bases). Germline CDR1 PRHDT, CDR2 FYEKMQ (reference sequence). The CDR3 has 18 residues. V was shortened by 7 bases and J by 0 bases, with 19 bases between the two germline ends.

This chain joins TRBV7-2 and TRBJ2-7, with D possibly TRBD2 on 6 matching bases. The ends were cut back, 5 bases at V and 0 bases at J, with 17 bases in the middle. This CDR3 spans 16 amino acids. Per germline, CDR1 SGHTA and CDR2 FQGNSA. CDR3 loop: CASSLRQSGFSYEQYF. The CDR3 region has the DNA TGTGCCAGCAGCCTAAGACAAAGCGGGTTCTCCTACGAGCAGTACTTC.

CDR3 residues: CASSRSSTAGAQHF. CDR3 coding DNA: TGTGCCAGCAGCCGGAGCTCGACGGCAGGGGCCCAGCATTTT. V and J are TRBV6-5 and TRBJ1-5; a possible D gene is TRBD1 (6 bases). CDR3 length equals 14 residues. Germline CDR1 and CDR2: MNHEY and SVGAGI. Trimming left V 6 bases short and J 11 bases short, with 20 bases between.

This chain joins TRBV12-3 or TRBV12-4 and TRBJ2-3, with D possibly being TRBD1 (6 bases). This CDR3 comprises 12 residues. The V end lost 7 bases, the J end lost 6 bases, and 11 bases lay between the germline ends. CDR3: CASTRGADTQYF. The CDR3 DNA follows: TGTGCCAGCACCAGGGGAGCGGATACGCAGTATTTT.